Given below is one T cell receptor beta chain in context. TCRdb keeps only in-frame clones here, not all; method: immunoSEQ multiplex PCR. The sample consists of 150,000 to 200,000 clones, less than 85% of them appearing once. The entry originates in a study of cytotoxic CD8 clonotypes in ibrutinib-treated CLL. The CDR3 totals 16 residues. Germline V gene sequence: CDR1 MNHNS, CDR2 SASEGT. The V gene lost 2 bases and the J gene lost 4 bases, with 14 bases spanning the gap. This specimen was PBMCs, taken after 24 months of ibrutinib treatment. The clonotype originates from a human donor with chronic lymphocytic leukemia. The genes are TRBV6-1 and TRBJ2-2; D gene uncertain. CDR3 sequence reads: CASSELGPLGTGELFF. The CDR3 DNA reads TGTGCCAGCAGTGAATTGGGCCCCCTCGGCACCGGGGAGCTGTTTTTT.